This TCR beta chain is from a study of CXCR3-negative and CXCR3-positive naive CD8 T cells. Study-level points and caveats: Most assays used freshly isolated PBMCs, as cryopreservation partially reduced CXCR3. TRBV-TRBJ usage was similar across naive CXCR3 subsets but distinct in memory cells. Comparably high diversity was seen in both naive subsets, and much lower diversity in memory CD8+ cells.

The germline CDR1 and CDR2 sequences are LGHDT and YNNKEL (reference sequence). The CDR3 contains 13 residues. UMI-labeled 5' RACE yielded the TRB cDNA libraries. One entry per CDR3 protein, without DNA, is what TCRdb gives after re-calling the 5' RACE reads. The sample's table shows 100,000 to 150,000 distinct CDR3 sequences. About this clonotype itself: What it recognizes is unknown.

The sequenced material came from naive CXCR3- CD8+ T cells from blood. Subset noted: CD45RO-CCR7+CD27+CD95- naive CD8+ T cells lacking CXCR3 (TNR3-). This chain connects TRBV3-1 to TRBJ2-2. The clonotype originates from a human donor in good health. Some clones in this sample may be carry-over from other donors' samples. Here the CDR3 reads CASQDGNTGELFF.